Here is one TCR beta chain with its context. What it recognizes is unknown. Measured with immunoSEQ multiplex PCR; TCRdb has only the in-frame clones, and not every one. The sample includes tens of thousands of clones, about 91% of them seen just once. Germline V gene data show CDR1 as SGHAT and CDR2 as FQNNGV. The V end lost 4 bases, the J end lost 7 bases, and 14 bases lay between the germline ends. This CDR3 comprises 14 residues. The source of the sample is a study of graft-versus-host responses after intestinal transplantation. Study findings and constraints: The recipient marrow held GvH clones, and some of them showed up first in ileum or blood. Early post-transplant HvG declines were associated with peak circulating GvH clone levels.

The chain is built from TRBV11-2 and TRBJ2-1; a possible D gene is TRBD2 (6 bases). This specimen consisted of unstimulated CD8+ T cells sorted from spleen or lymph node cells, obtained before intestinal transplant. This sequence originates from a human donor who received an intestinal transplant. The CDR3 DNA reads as TGTGCCAGCAGCTGGGGCGGGATGGTGAATGAGCAGTTCTTC. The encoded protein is CASSWGGMVNEQFF. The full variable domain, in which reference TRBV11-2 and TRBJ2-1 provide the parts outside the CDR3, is EAGVAQSPRYKIIEKRQSVAFWCNPISGHATLYWYQQILGQGPKLLIQFQNNGVVDDSQLPKDRFSAERLKGVDSTLKIQPAKLEDSAVYLCASSWGGMVNEQFFGPGTRLTVL.